These T cell receptor beta chains were read from a single sample in a study of shared clonotypes between healthy human individuals. The table came from immunoSEQ multiplex PCR; TCRdb's copy has only in-frame clones and leaves some out. The table lists approximately 470,000 clones, over 75% of them singletons. Sequenced: PBMCs. The receptor set was obtained from a middle-aged woman in good health. Some clones in this sample may be carry-over from other donors' samples. The conserved cysteine and the conserved F or W are not part of the CDR3 here. D genes are given only for firm matches.

j_call: TRBJ2-7
v_call: TRBV27
d_call: TRBD1
cdr3_aa: ASRDRRTYEQY

j_call: TRBJ2-5
v_call: TRBV15
d_call: TRBD2
cdr3_aa: ATSRQGGETQY

j_call: TRBJ2-7
v_call: TRBV10-3
d_call: .
cdr3_aa: AISEFLSSYEQY

j_call: TRBJ1-5
v_call: TRBV18
d_call: .
cdr3_aa: ASSPYGNSNQPQH

j_call: TRBJ1-5
v_call: TRBV20-1
d_call: .
cdr3_aa: SQEVNQPQH

j_call: TRBJ2-5
v_call: TRBV10-2
d_call: TRBD1
cdr3_aa: ASSERGTGVETQY

j_call: TRBJ2-5
v_call: TRBV7-8
d_call: .
cdr3_aa: ASSLAFREQETQY

j_call: TRBJ2-1
v_call: TRBV4-1
d_call: TRBD2
cdr3_aa: ASSQPKREGPRNEQF

j_call: TRBJ1-2
v_call: TRBV5-4
d_call: .
cdr3_aa: ASSSYLDRARYGYT

j_call: TRBJ1-5
v_call: TRBV4-1
d_call: .
cdr3_aa: ASSHGGSNQPQH

j_call: TRBJ2-4
v_call: TRBV6-1
d_call: TRBD2
cdr3_aa: ASTEGGGTKNIQY

j_call: TRBJ2-5
v_call: TRBV7-8
d_call: .
cdr3_aa: ASSLKGVVETQY

j_call: TRBJ2-7
v_call: TRBV5-4
d_call: .
cdr3_aa: ASSLATSRGYEQY

j_call: TRBJ2-3
v_call: TRBV2
d_call: .
cdr3_aa: ASSESGDTQY

j_call: TRBJ1-5
v_call: TRBV29-1
d_call: .
cdr3_aa: SVVGHLDSPPTGQPQH

j_call: TRBJ2-5
v_call: TRBV7-2
d_call: TRBD2
cdr3_aa: ASSSGGRAGETQY

j_call: TRBJ1-1
v_call: TRBV5-6
d_call: TRBD1
cdr3_aa: ASSWGTGMNTEAF

j_call: TRBJ1-4
v_call: TRBV19
d_call: .
cdr3_aa: ASSGQGLSEKLF

j_call: TRBJ1-1
v_call: TRBV18
d_call: .
cdr3_aa: ASSPVQGIGTEAF